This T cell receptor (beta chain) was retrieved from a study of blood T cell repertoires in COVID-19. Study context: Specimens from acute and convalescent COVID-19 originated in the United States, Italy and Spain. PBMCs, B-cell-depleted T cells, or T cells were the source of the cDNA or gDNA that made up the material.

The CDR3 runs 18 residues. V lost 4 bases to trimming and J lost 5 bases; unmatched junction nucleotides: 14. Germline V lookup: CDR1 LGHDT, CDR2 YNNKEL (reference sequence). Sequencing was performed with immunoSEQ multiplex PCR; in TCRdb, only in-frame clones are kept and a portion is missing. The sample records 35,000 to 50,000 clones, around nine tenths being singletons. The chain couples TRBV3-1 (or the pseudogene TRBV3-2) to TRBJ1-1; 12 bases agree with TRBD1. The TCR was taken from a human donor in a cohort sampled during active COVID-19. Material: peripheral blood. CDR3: CASSPIYWDRGLGTEAFF. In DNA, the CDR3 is TGTGCCAGCAGCCCTATCTATTGGGACAGGGGGCTCGGGACTGAAGCTTTCTTT.